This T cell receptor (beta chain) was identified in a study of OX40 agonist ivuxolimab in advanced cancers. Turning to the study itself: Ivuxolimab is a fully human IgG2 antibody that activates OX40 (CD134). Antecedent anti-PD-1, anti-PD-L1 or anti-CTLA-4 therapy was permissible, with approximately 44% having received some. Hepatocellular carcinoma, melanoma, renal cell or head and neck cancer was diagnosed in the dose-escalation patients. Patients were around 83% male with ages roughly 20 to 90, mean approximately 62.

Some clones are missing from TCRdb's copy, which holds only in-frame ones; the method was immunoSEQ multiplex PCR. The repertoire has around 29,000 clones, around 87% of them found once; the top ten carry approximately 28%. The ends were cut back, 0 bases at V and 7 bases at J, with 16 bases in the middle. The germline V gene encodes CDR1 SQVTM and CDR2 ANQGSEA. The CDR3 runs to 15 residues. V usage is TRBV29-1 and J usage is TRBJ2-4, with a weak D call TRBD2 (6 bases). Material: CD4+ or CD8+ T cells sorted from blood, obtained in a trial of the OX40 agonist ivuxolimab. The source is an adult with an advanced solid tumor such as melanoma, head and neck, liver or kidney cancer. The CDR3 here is CSVEDLGSSGNIQYF. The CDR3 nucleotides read TGCAGCGTTGAAGATCTAGGGTCCAGCGGGAACATTCAGTACTTC.